Described below is a single T cell receptor (beta chain) sequence and its context. Generated by immunoSEQ multiplex PCR, the TCRdb table keeps only in-frame clones and is missing some. The sample holds about 330,000 clones, around 83% seen once. This sample is part of a study of blood T cell repertoires in COVID-19. The source is a woman aged 45 to 65 with acute or convalescent COVID-19. Sequences were obtained from peripheral blood.

The CDR3 loop reads CASSKGGVSFF. The CDR3 coding sequence is TGTGCCAGCTCTAAAGGGGGGGTCTCGTTTTTT. The chain joins TRBV3-1 (or the pseudogene TRBV3-2) to TRBJ1-4; possibly TRBD1 for D (6 bases). This CDR3 has 11 amino acids. Trimming left V 8 bases short and J 16 bases short, with 17 bases between. Germline values: CDR1 LGHDT, CDR2 YNNKEL (reference sequence).